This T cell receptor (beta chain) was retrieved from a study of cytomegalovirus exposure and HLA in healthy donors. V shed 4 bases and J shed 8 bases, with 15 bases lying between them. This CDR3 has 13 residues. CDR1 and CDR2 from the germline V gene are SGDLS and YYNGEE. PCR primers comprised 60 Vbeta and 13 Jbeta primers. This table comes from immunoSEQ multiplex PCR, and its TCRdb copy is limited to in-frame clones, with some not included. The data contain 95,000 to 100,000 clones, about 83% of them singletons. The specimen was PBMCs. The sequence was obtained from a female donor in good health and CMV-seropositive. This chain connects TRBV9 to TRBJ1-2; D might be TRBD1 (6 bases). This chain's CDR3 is CASSPRTAKGYTF. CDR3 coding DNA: TGTGCCAGCAGCCCCCGGACAGCGAAGGGCTACACCTTC.